This T cell receptor beta chain emerged from a study of cytotoxic CD8 clonotypes in ibrutinib-treated CLL. Study-level information: Complete response was seen in 2 patients and partial in some 25; around twelve progressed and around 14 stayed remitted after a median about 68 months. Findings and limits, study-wide: On treatment, the uncommon public clonotypes contracted or remained stable. Clonality (at baseline) was higher than in age-matched healthy donors and tracked circulating CD8+ T-cell counts.

In its sample, this clone was seen once. The antigen remains unidentified. The method was immunoSEQ multiplex PCR; TCRdb's version includes in-frame clones alone and lacks a portion of them. The sample has some 85,000 clones; 75% to 80% are singletons. V was clipped by 2 bases and J by 3 bases, with 11 bases between them. Germline CDR1 MNHEY, CDR2 SMNVEV (reference sequence). This CDR3 has 15 amino acids. Genomic DNA for TCR beta libraries, 1.5 to 2 micrograms, came from cryopreserved PBMCs. The sequence derives from a human donor with chronic lymphocytic leukemia. This sequence joins TRBV27 and TRBJ1-5; D perhaps matches TRBD1 (5 bases). Sequencing used PBMCs, obtained after 24 months of ibrutinib treatment. DNA of the CDR3: TGTGCCAGCAGTTTAGTGCAGGGTCCCAATCAGCCCCAGCATTTT. Its translation is CASSLVQGPNQPQHF.